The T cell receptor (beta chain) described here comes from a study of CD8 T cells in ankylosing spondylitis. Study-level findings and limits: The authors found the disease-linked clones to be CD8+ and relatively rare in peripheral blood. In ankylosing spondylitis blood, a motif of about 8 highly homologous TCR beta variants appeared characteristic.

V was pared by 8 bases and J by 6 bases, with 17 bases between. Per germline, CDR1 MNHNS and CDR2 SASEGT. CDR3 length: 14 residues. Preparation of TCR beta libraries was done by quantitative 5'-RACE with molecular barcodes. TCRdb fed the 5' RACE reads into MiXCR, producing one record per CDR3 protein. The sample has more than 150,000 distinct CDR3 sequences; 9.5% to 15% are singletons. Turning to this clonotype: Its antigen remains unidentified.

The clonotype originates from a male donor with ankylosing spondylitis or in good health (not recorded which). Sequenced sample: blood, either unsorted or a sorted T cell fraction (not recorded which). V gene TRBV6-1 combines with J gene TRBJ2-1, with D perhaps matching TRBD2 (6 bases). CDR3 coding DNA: TGTGCCAGCGAGCTCCGGAGGGAGAGCAATGAGCAGTTCTTC. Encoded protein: CASELRRESNEQFF.